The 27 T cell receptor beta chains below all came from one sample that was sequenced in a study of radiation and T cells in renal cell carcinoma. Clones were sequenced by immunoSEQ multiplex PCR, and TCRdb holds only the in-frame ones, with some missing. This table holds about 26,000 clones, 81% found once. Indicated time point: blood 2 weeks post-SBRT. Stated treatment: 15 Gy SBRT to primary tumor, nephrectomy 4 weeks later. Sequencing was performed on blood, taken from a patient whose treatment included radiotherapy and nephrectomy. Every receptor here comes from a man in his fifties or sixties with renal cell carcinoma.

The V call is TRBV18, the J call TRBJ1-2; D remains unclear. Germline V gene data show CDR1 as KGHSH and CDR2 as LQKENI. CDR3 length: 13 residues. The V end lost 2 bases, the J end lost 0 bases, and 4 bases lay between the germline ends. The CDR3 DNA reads TGTGCCAGCTCACCAGAGTCTAACTATGGCTACACCTTC. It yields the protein CASSPESNYGYTF.

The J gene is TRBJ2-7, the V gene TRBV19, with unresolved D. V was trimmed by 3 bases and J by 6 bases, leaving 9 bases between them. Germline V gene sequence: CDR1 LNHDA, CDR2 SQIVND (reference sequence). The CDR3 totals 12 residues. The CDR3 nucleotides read TGTGCCAGTAGTATGGCCCCGAGCGAGCAGTACTTC. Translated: CASSMAPSEQYF. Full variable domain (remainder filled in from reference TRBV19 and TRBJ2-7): DGGITQSPKYLFRKEGQNVTLSCEQNLNHDAMYWYRQDPGQGLRLIYYSQIVNDFQKGDIAEGYSVSREKKESFPLTVTSAQKNPTAFYLCASSMAPSEQYFGPGTRLTVT.

The CDR3 region has the DNA TGTGCCTGGAGTCTAACTAGTGATACCCAGTACTTC. This encodes CAWSLTSDTQYF. The J gene is TRBJ2-5, the V gene TRBV30; maybe TRBD2 (5 bases). CDR1 and CDR2 (germline): GTSNPN, SVGIG (reference sequence). Trimming pared 2 bases from V and 8 bases from J, leaving 12 bases between. The CDR3 is 12 residues long.

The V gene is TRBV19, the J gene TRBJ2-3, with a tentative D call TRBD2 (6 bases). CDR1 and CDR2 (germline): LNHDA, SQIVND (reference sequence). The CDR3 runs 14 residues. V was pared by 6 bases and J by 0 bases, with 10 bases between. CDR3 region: CASSRGGSTDTQYF. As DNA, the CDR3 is TGTGCCAGTAGCCGTGGAGGGAGCACAGATACGCAGTATTTT.

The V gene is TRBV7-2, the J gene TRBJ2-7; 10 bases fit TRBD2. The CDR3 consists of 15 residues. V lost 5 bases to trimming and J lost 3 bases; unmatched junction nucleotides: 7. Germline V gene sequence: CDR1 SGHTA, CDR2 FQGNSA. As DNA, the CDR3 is TGTGCCAGCAGCCCGCTAGCGGGAGTGGTCTACGAGCAGTACTTC. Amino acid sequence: CASSPLAGVVYEQYF.

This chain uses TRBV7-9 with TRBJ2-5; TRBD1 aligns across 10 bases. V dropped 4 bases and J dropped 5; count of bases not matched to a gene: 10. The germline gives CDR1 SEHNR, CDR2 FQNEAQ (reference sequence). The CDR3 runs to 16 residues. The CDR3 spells CASSSYGTGAIETQYF. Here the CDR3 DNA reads TGTGCCAGCAGCTCGTACGGGACAGGGGCTATTGAGACCCAGTACTTC.

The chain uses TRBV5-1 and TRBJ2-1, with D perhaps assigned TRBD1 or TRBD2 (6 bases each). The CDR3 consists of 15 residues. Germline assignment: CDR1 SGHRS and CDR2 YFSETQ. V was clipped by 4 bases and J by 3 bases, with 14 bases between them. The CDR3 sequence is CASSGGGLSYNEQFF. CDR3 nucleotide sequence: TGCGCCAGCAGCGGAGGGGGGCTGAGCTACAATGAGCAGTTCTTC. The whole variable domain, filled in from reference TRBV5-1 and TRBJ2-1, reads KAGVTQTPRYLIKTRGQQVTLSCSPISGHRSVSWYQQTPGQGLQFLFEYFSETQRNKGNFPGRFSGRQFSNSRSEMNVSTLELGDSALYLCASSGGGLSYNEQFFGPGTRLTVL.

This chain's CDR3 is CASSNKGSSTEAFF. DNA of the CDR3: TGCGCCAGCAGCAACAAGGGGAGTAGCACTGAAGCTTTCTTT. The chain carries TRBV5-1 and TRBJ1-1, with TRBD1 as a possible D gene (5 bases). Trimming shortened V by 4 bases and J by 4 bases, and 14 bases separated the two germline ends. Germline V gives CDR1 SGHRS, CDR2 YFSETQ. CDR3 length: 14 amino acids.

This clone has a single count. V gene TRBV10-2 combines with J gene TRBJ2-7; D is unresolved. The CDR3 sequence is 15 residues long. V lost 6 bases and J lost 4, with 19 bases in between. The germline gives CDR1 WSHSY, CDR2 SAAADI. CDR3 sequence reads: CASRLGDHLPYEQYF. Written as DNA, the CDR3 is TGCGCCAGCAGATTGGGTGACCATCTCCCTTACGAGCAGTACTTC.

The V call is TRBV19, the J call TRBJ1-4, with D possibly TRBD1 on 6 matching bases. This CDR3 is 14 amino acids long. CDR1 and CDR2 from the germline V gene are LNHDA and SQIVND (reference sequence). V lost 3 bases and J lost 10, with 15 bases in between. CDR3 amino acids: CASSMGGAVGKLFF. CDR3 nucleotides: TGTGCCAGTAGTATGGGGGGGGCGGTCGGAAAACTGTTTTTT.

Here the CDR3 DNA reads TGTGCCAGCAGTTACCCCGGGACAGAAGATACGCAGTATTTT. Protein product: CASSYPGTEDTQYF. The chain recombines TRBV6-6 with TRBJ2-3; the match to TRBD1 covers 7 bases. V gave up 2 bases and J gave up 5 bases; unmatched junction bases: 4. The germline V gene has CDR1 MNHNY and CDR2 SVGAGI (reference sequence). The CDR3 totals 14 residues.

CDR3 bases: TGTGCCAGTAGAGCCCCGGGCTTATTCTCTGGGGCCAACGTCCTGACTTTC. This codes for CASRAPGLFSGANVLTF. This sequence joins TRBV19 and TRBJ2-6, with D unclear. Trimming cost V 6 bases and J 0 bases, with 15 bases left between them. Per germline, CDR1 LNHDA and CDR2 SQIVND (reference sequence). This CDR3 region has 17 residues.

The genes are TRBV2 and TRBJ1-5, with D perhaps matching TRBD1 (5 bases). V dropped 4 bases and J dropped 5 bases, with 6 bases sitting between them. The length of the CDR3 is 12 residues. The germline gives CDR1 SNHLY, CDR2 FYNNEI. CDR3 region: CASSAQDQPQHF. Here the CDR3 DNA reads TGTGCCAGCAGTGCACAGGATCAGCCCCAGCATTTT.

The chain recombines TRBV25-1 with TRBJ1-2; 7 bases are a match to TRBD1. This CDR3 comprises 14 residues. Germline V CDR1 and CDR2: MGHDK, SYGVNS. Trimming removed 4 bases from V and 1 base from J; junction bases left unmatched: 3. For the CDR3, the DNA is TGTGCCAGCAGTGGGGCAGGGGGTAACTATGGCTACACCTTC. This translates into CASSGAGGNYGYTF.

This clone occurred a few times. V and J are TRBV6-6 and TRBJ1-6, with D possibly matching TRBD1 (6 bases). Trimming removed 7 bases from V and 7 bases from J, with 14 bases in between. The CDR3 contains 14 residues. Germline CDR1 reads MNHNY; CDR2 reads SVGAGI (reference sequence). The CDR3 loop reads CASTRWQGNSPLHF. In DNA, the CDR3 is TGTGCCAGCACCCGGTGGCAGGGGAATTCACCCCTCCACTTT.

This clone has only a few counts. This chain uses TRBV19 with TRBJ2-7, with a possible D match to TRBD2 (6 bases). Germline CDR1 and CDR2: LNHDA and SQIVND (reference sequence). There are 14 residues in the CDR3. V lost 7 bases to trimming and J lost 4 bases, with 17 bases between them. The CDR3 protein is CASTPGTSVYEQYF. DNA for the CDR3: TGTGCCAGTACCCCGGGGACTTCGGTATACGAGCAGTACTTC.

The DNA for the CDR3 is TGTGCCAGCAGCCAACGCCGGGGGGGTGGCACCGGGGAGCTGTTTTTT. Protein product: CASSQRRGGGTGELFF. The chain couples TRBV14 to TRBJ2-2, with 8 bases aligning to TRBD2. The CDR3 runs to 16 residues. Germline trimming cut 2 bases from V and 4 bases from J; bases unmatched to any gene: 6. The germline CDR1 and CDR2 sequences are SGHDN and FVKESK.

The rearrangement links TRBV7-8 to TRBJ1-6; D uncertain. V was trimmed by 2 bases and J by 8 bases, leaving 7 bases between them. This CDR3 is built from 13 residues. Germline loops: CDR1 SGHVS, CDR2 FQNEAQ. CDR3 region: CASSLLLDSPLHF. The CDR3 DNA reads TGTGCCAGCAGCTTACTGCTAGATTCACCCCTCCACTTT.

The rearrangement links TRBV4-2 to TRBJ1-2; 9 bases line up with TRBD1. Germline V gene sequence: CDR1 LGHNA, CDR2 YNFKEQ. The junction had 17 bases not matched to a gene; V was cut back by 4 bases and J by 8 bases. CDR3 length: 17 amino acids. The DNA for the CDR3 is TGTGCCAGCAGCCTAGCGACGACAGGACAGGGGTCGGGAGGCTACACCTTC. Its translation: CASSLATTGQGSGGYTF.

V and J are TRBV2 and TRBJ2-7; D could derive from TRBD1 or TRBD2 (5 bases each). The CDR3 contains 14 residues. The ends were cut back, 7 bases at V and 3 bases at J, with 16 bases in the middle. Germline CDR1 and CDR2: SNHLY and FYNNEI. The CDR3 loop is CASKDSLGGYEQYF. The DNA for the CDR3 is TGTGCCAGCAAGGACTCCCTTGGGGGCTACGAGCAGTACTTC.

In DNA form, the CDR3 reads TGTGCCAGCAGCGTAGACTTAACGGGAGGGTTAGATACGCAGTATTTT. Its translation is CASSVDLTGGLDTQYF. The chain recombines TRBV9 with TRBJ2-3, with 8 bases aligning to TRBD2. V trimming: 0 bases; J trimming: 5 bases; junction bases outside the gene matches: 8. CDR3 length: 16 amino acids. Germline V gene sequence: CDR1 SGDLS, CDR2 YYNGEE.

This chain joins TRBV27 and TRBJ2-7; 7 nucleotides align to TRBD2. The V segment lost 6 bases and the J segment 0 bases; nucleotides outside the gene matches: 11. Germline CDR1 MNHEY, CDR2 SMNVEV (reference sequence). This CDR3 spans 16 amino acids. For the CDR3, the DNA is TGTGCCAGCAGACTTCAAGGGACTACTATCTCCTACGAGCAGTACTTC. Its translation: CASRLQGTTISYEQYF.

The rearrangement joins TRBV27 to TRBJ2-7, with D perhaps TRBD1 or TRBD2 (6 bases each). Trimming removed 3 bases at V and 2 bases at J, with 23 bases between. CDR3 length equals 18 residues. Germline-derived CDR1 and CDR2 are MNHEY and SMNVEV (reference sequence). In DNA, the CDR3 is TGTGCCAGCAGTTTGGGGGCCAGCGGGTTCGCTGCCCCCTACGAGCAGTACTTC. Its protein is CASSLGASGFAAPYEQYF.

The CDR3 DNA is TGTGCCAGCAACGCTCCCACAGATACGCAGTATTTT. Amino acid sequence: CASNAPTDTQYF. The genes are TRBV6-5 and TRBJ2-3; D gene ambiguous. Per germline, CDR1 MNHEY and CDR2 SVGAGI. The CDR3 extends over 12 amino acids. V shed 7 bases and J shed 2 bases, with 7 bases lying between them.

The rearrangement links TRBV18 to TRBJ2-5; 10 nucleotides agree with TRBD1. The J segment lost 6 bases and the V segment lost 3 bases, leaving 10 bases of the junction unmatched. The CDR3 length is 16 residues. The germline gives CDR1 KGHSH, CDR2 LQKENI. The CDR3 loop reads CASSPPGTGVIQTQYF. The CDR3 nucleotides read TGTGCCAGCTCACCGCCCGGGACAGGGGTGATTCAGACCCAGTACTTC.

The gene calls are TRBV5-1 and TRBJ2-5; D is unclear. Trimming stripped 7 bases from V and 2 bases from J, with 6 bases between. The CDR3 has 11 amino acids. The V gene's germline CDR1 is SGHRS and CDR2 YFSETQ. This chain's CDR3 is CASSSQETQYF. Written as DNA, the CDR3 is TGCGCCAGCTCGAGTCAAGAGACCCAGTACTTC.

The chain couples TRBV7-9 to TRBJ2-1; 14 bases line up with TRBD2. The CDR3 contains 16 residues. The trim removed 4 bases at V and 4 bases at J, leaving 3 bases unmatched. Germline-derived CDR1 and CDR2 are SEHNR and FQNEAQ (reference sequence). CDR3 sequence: CASSWTSGRMYNEQFF. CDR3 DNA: TGTGCCAGCAGCTGGACTAGCGGGAGGATGTACAATGAGCAGTTCTTC.